The clone carrying this T cell receptor beta chain has just a few counts. Antigen specificity is unknown. This sample stems from a study of blood T cells in healthy people across ages. General observations from the study: Diversity of TCR beta per million T cells declined in a roughly linear way with age.

Combining a sample-barcoded 5' primer with a J-beta primer mix, a second PCR ran for about 6 to 12 cycles. All cDNA molecules were each tagged by a template-switch adaptor with 12 random nucleotides. MiXCR, run by TCRdb on the 5' RACE reads, gives a single entry per CDR3 protein. The sample carries roughly 410,000 distinct CDR3 sequences, roughly half recorded once. This TCR came from a man in his 60s in good health. The sample was blood.

CDR3 residues: CASSAFDKSTDTQYF. In DNA form, the CDR3 reads TGTGCCAGCAGCGCCTTCGACAAAAGCACAGATACGCAGTATTTT. This chain links TRBV6-5 with TRBJ2-3; no clear D. The CDR3 sequence is 15 residues long. The V gene's germline CDR1 is MNHEY and CDR2 SVGAGI. With 6 bases removed from V and 0 bases from J, the gap between germline ends came to 13 bases.